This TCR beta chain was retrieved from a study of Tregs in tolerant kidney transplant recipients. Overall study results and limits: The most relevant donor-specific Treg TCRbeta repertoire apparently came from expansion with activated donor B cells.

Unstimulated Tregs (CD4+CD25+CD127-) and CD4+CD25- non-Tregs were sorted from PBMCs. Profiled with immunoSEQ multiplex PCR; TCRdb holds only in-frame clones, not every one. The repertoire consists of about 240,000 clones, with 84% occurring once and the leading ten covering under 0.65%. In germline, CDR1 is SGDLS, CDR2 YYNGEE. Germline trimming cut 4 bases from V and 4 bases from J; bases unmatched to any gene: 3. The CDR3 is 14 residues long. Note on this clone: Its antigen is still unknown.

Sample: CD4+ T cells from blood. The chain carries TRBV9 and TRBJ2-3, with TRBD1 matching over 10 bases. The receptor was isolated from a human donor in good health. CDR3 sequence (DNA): TGTGCCAGCAGCTTCGGACAGGGGGCAGATACGCAGTATTTT. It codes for CASSFGQGADTQYF. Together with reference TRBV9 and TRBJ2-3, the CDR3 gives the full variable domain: DSGVTQTPKHLITATGQRVTLRCSPRSGDLSVYWYQQSLDQGLQFLIQYYNGEERAKGNILERFSAQQFPDLHSELNLSSLELGDSALYFCASSFGQGADTQYFGPGTRLTVL.